These 32 T cell receptor beta chains were sequenced from one sample in a study of shared clonotypes between healthy human individuals. The assay was immunoSEQ multiplex PCR, and TCRdb's table has in-frame clones only and misses some. The table has some 2,400,000 clones, 90% to 96% seen once. Sequencing used naive CD4+ T cells sorted from blood. Documented subset: CD45RA+ positively selected. These TCRs come from a man aged 18 to 30 in good health.

The chain couples TRBV7-8 to TRBJ2-2; D ambiguous. V was pared by 7 bases and J by 1 base, with 10 bases between. Germline V gene lookup returns CDR1 SGHVS and CDR2 FQNEAQ. The CDR3 has 14 amino acids. The CDR3 DNA follows: TGTGCCAGCAAGCCAACACGGAACACCGGGGAGCTGTTTTTT. It yields the protein CASKPTRNTGELFF.

The chain is built from TRBV6-6 and TRBJ2-1; 13 bases line up with TRBD2. Germline lookup yields CDR1 MNHNY and CDR2 SVGAGI (reference sequence). This CDR3 has 14 amino acids. V lost 2 bases and J lost 10; bases outside the gene matches: 2. CDR3 in amino acids: CASSYGGLAGEQFF. The CDR3 coding sequence is TGTGCCAGCAGTTACGGGGGACTAGCGGGGGAGCAGTTCTTC.

Turning to this clone: It is unclear where the CDR3 begins or ends on the DNA, so no DNA is shown, and the CDR3 is as TCRdb lists it. CDR3: CARFGTGSGNTIYF. The chain combines TRBV21-1 with TRBJ1-3. TRBV21-1 is classified as a pseudogene. The CDR3 has 14 amino acids, counting both end residues.

The V call is TRBV25-1, the J call TRBJ2-7; weak D call: TRBD2 (6 bases). Per germline, CDR1 MGHDK and CDR2 SYGVNS. This CDR3 comprises 15 residues. Trimming took off 3 bases at V and 0 bases at J, with 12 bases between the two ends. The CDR3 DNA reads as TGTGCCAGCAGTGATGGAGGGTCCAGCTCCTACGAGCAGTACTTC. Translation gives CASSDGGSSSYEQYF.

The chain employs TRBV15 and TRBJ1-3; the match to TRBD1 covers 7 bases. The CDR3 is 15 residues long. Germline V gene data show CDR1 as LNHNV and CDR2 as YYDKDF (reference sequence). V was clipped by 0 bases and J by 8 bases; unmatched bases: 7. This CDR3 reads CATSREGDSFDTIYF. For the CDR3, the DNA is TGTGCCACCAGCAGAGAAGGGGACAGTTTCGACACCATATATTTT.

The chain couples TRBV5-1 to TRBJ2-5; 9 bases agree with TRBD1. CDR1 and CDR2 (germline): SGHRS, YFSETQ. The CDR3 has 16 amino acids. V lost 1 base to trimming and J lost 2 bases; unmatched junction nucleotides: 6. This chain's CDR3 is CASSLIVTGGQETQYF. The CDR3 DNA is TGCGCCAGCAGCTTGATCGTGACAGGGGGACAAGAGACCCAGTACTTC.

The rearrangement joins TRBV9 to TRBJ1-3; unclear D gene. The V gene's germline CDR1 is SGDLS and CDR2 YYNGEE. V lost 2 bases, J lost 0 bases, and 18 bases lay in between. This CDR3 spans 18 amino acids. The DNA for the CDR3 is TGTGCCAGCAGCGTCGCCTTGCCCGGCGCGAGCTCTGGAAACACCATATATTTT. This codes for CASSVALPGASSGNTIYF. The variable domain in full, with the rest retrieved from reference TRBV9 and TRBJ1-3, is DSGVTQTPKHLITATGQRVTLRCSPRSGDLSVYWYQQSLDQGLQFLIQYYNGEERAKGNILERFSAQQFPDLHSELNLSSLELGDSALYFCASSVALPGASSGNTIYFGEGSWLTVV.

The J gene is TRBJ2-1, the V gene TRBV6-6; D is uncertain. CDR3 length equals 14 residues. Germline-derived CDR1 and CDR2 are MNHNY and SVGAGI (reference sequence). Trimming removed 7 bases from V and 8 bases from J, with 18 bases in between. Here the CDR3 reads CASTFSSSRHEQFF. CDR3 bases: TGTGCCAGCACTTTTAGCTCCTCCCGGCATGAGCAGTTCTTC.

This chain joins TRBV4-1 and TRBJ2-1; 12 bases fit TRBD1. The CDR3 totals 19 residues. The germline V gene encodes CDR1 MGHRA and CDR2 YSYEKL. Trimming removed 3 bases from V and 7 bases from J; junction bases left unmatched: 16. The CDR3 region is CASSHPIPRDRGQSNEQFF. The CDR3 DNA reads TGCGCCAGCAGCCACCCTATCCCTCGGGACAGGGGGCAAAGTAATGAGCAGTTCTTC.

V gene TRBV28 combines with J gene TRBJ1-3; a weak D match, TRBD1 (6 bases). This CDR3 is built from 16 residues. Per germline, CDR1 MDHEN and CDR2 SYDVKM. Trimming pared 2 bases from V and 0 bases from J, leaving 11 bases between. This CDR3 reads CASSLPLTGSGNTIYF. DNA for the CDR3: TGTGCCAGCAGTTTACCCCTGACAGGCTCTGGAAACACCATATATTTT.

About this clone itself: The same CDR3 is also encoded by other DNA sequences in this sample. The rearrangement joins TRBV10-3 to TRBJ1-1, with D hard to call. V shed 10 bases and J shed 1 base, with 7 bases lying between them. Germline CDR1 reads ENHRY; CDR2 reads SYGVKD. There are 11 residues in the CDR3. CDR3 DNA sequence: TGTGCCACCCTTGAGAACACTGAAGCTTTCTTT. It codes for CATLENTEAFF.

The chain uses TRBV21-1 and TRBJ1-1. TRBV21-1 corresponds to a pseudogene. This CDR3 has 18 amino acids. DNA for the CDR3: TGTGCCAGCAGCAAAAGGGGGGGAGGGTGTCCCTATTTAACTGAAGCTTTCTTT. Translating it yields CASSKRGGGCPYLTEAFF.

This sequence joins TRBV6-1 and TRBJ2-7; D unclear. CDR1 and CDR2 (germline): MNHNS, SASEGT. The CDR3 is made up of 15 amino acids. The V gene lost 6 bases and the J gene lost 0 bases, with 15 bases spanning the gap. The CDR3 loop reads CASRRTFQDSYEQYF. The CDR3 DNA is TGTGCCAGCAGAAGGACCTTCCAGGACTCCTACGAGCAGTACTTC.

This clone was recorded only once. CDR3 coding DNA: TGTGCCACCGCCCAAGGCTTTGTGGATACGCAGTATTTT. Its translation: CATAQGFVDTQYF. The chain has TRBV10-3 and TRBJ2-3; D unresolved. Germline V CDR1 and CDR2: ENHRY, SYGVKD. The CDR3 is 13 amino acids. The germline V and J ends were trimmed by 10 bases and 6 bases, with 17 bases remaining between them.

The chain carries TRBV5-5 and TRBJ1-2, with TRBD1 identical over 10 bases. V was pared by 4 bases and J by 4 bases, with 10 bases of the junction left unmatched. Germline V gene lookup returns CDR1 SGHKS and CDR2 YYEKEE (reference sequence). CDR3 size: 16 residues. CDR3 bases: TGTGCCAGCAGCCCCGGGACAGGGGAATCCAGCTATGGCTACACCTTC. Its protein product is CASSPGTGESSYGYTF. Full variable domain (rest looked up from reference TRBV5-5 and TRBJ1-2): DAGVTQSPTHLIKTRGQQVTLRCSPISGHKSVSWYQQVLGQGPQFIFQYYEKEERGRGNFPDRFSARQFPNYSSELNVNALLLGDSALYLCASSPGTGESSYGYTFGSGTRLTVV.

The V call is TRBV2, the J call TRBJ1-6, with D possibly matching TRBD1 (5 bases). Trimming took off 4 bases at V and 5 bases at J, with 9 bases between the two ends. Germline CDR1 reads SNHLY; CDR2 reads FYNNEI. The length of the CDR3 is 14 residues. This CDR3 reads CASSGDGNNSPLHF. CDR3 DNA sequence: TGTGCCAGCAGTGGGGACGGAAATAATTCACCCCTCCACTTT.

V and J are TRBV6-5 and TRBJ1-2; a weak D match, TRBD1 (6 bases). Germline-derived CDR1 and CDR2 are MNHEY and SVGAGI. V lost 5 bases, J lost 5 bases, and 18 bases lay in between. This CDR3 comprises 15 residues. The DNA for the CDR3 is TGTGCCAGCAGTCGAACGGACAGCTGGCTTTATGGCTACACCTTC. Protein sequence: CASSRTDSWLYGYTF.

This chain uses TRBV28 with TRBJ1-1, with a possible D match to TRBD1 (5 bases). Germline V lookup: CDR1 MDHEN, CDR2 SYDVKM. CDR3 length: 14 residues. V was shortened by 9 bases and J by 1 base, with 15 bases between the two germline ends. CDR3 sequence: CASHSGLKNTEAFF. The CDR3 DNA reads TGTGCCAGTCATTCGGGACTCAAGAACACTGAAGCTTTCTTT. The full variable domain, its missing parts supplied by reference TRBV28 and TRBJ1-1, is DVKVTQSSRYLVKRTGEKVFLECVQDMDHENMFWYRQDPGLGLRLIYFSYDVKMKEKGDIPEGYSVSREKKERFSLILESASTNQTSMYLCASHSGLKNTEAFFGQGTRLTVV.

The rearrangement joins TRBV19 to TRBJ1-4; D perhaps matches TRBD1 (5 bases). Germline loops: CDR1 LNHDA, CDR2 SQIVND (reference sequence). V lost 3 bases and J 0 bases, leaving 11 bases between the germline ends. This CDR3 contains 16 residues. Here the CDR3 reads CASSIQGPATNEKLFF. CDR3 nucleotides: TGTGCCAGTAGTATCCAGGGACCGGCAACTAATGAAAAACTGTTTTTT.

This chain joins TRBV7-2 and TRBJ2-5; 10 nucleotides agree with TRBD2. The CDR3 is 17 amino acids. V dropped 0 bases and J dropped 6; count of bases not matched to a gene: 10. Germline V lookup: CDR1 SGHTA, CDR2 FQGNSA. The CDR3 is CASSLAGPASGRQTQYF. CDR3 DNA: TGTGCCAGCAGCTTAGCGGGGCCGGCTAGCGGGAGACAGACCCAGTACTTC.

The DNA for the CDR3 is TGTGCCAGCTCACCAGGGACTAGCGGAGGATCTCAGTACTTC. It translates to CASSPGTSGGSQYF. The J gene is TRBJ2-7, the V gene TRBV18, with 11 nucleotides matching TRBD2. Looked up from germline, CDR1 is KGHSH and CDR2 is LQKENI. The length of the CDR3 is 14 residues. Losses at the gene ends were 2 bases for V and 10 bases for J; bases not matched to a gene: 7. Filled out from reference TRBV18 and TRBJ2-7, the complete variable domain reads NAGVMQNPRHLVRRRGQEARLRCSPMKGHSHVYWYRQLPEEGLKFMVYLQKENIIDESGMPKERFSAEFPKEGPSILRIQQVVRGDSAAYFCASSPGTSGGSQYFGPGTRLTVT.

The chain has TRBV7-2 and TRBJ1-1, with D perhaps matching TRBD1 (6 bases). The CDR3 is 16 residues long. Germline V gene sequence: CDR1 SGHTA, CDR2 FQGNSA. V shed 3 bases and J shed 3 bases, with 17 bases lying between them. CDR3 sequence: CASSFGRGRGDTEAFF. DNA of the CDR3: TGTGCCAGCAGCTTCGGCAGGGGCAGAGGAGACACTGAAGCTTTCTTT.

The chain employs TRBV7-2 and TRBJ2-3; D could derive from TRBD1 or TRBD2 (5 bases each). This CDR3 spans 15 amino acids. The ends were cut back, 4 bases at V and 5 bases at J, with 16 bases in the middle. CDR1 SGHTA and CDR2 FQGNSA come from the germline V gene. The CDR3 DNA reads as TGTGCCAGCAGCTCTTCCGGGACCACGGGAGATACGCAGTATTTT. This translates into CASSSSGTTGDTQYF.

The CDR3 sequence: CASSEREIRPGNGYTF. DNA of the CDR3: TGTGCCAGCAGTGAAAGAGAGATTCGCCCGGGGAATGGCTACACCTTC. The V gene is TRBV2, the J gene TRBJ1-2; D uncertain. This CDR3 has 16 residues. The V gene lost 2 bases and the J gene lost 6 bases, with 19 bases spanning the gap. CDR1 and CDR2 (germline): SNHLY, FYNNEI.

The rearrangement links TRBV13 to TRBJ1-6; unclear D gene. CDR1 and CDR2 from the germline V gene are PRHDT and FYEKMQ (reference sequence). The CDR3 consists of 16 residues. V was clipped by 4 bases and J by 0 bases, with 10 bases between them. CDR3 nucleotide sequence: TGTGCCAGCAGCTCTACTTGGAGCTCCTATAATTCACCCCTCCACTTT. Encoded protein: CASSSTWSSYNSPLHF.

This chain connects TRBV2 to TRBJ2-3; D is possibly TRBD1 (6 bases). V lost 4 bases and J 2 bases, leaving 10 bases between the germline ends. The CDR3 covers 14 residues. Germline loops: CDR1 SNHLY, CDR2 FYNNEI. The CDR3 spells CASSADRSTDTQYF. CDR3 nucleotides: TGTGCCAGCAGTGCAGACAGGTCCACAGATACGCAGTATTTT.

V usage is TRBV27 and J usage is TRBJ1-2; 7 bases are a match to TRBD1. Per germline, CDR1 MNHEY and CDR2 SMNVEV (reference sequence). V gave up 3 bases and J gave up 1 base; unmatched junction bases: 2. CDR3 length equals 14 residues. CDR3 sequence (DNA): TGTGCCAGCAGTTTCCGACAGGGTAACTATGGCTACACCTTC. It specifies CASSFRQGNYGYTF.

This CDR3 is CASSMRGNGEKLFF. Written as DNA, the CDR3 is TGTGCCAGTAGTATGCGGGGAAACGGGGAAAAACTGTTTTTT. This rearrangement joins TRBV19 to TRBJ1-4, with unresolved D. V shed 3 bases and J shed 8 bases, with 13 bases lying between them. The germline CDR1 and CDR2 sequences are LNHDA and SQIVND (reference sequence). The CDR3 has 14 residues.

V and J are TRBV7-2 and TRBJ1-3, with a weak D call TRBD1 (5 bases). This CDR3 region has 13 residues. Germline V gene data show CDR1 as SGHTA and CDR2 as FQGNSA. V lost 6 bases, J lost 2 bases, and 8 bases lay in between. The CDR3: CASRDSAGNTIYF. CDR3 nucleotide sequence: TGTGCCAGCAGAGACAGCGCTGGAAACACCATATATTTT. Full variable domain (outside the CDR3, taken from reference TRBV7-2 and TRBJ1-3): GAGVSQSPSNKVTEKGKDVELRCDPISGHTALYWYRQSLGQGLEFLIYFQGNSAPDKSGLPSDRFSAERTGGSVSTLTIQRTQQEDSAVYLCASRDSAGNTIYFGEGSWLTVV.

J is TRBJ2-7 and V is TRBV5-1; TRBD2 matches 8 bases. The CDR3 covers 16 residues. J was trimmed by 2 bases and V by 0 bases; bases with no gene match: 7. The germline gives CDR1 SGHRS, CDR2 YFSETQ. Written as DNA, the CDR3 is TGCGCCAGCAGCTTGGACCCAGAGCGGGGGACCTACGAGCAGTACTTC. Translating it yields CASSLDPERGTYEQYF.

For the CDR3, the DNA is TGTGCCAGCAGTGAAAGAGGTTTATTGCGGGGGGGCGGAGAGACCCAGTACTTC. This codes for CASSERGLLRGGGETQYF. The chain uses TRBV2 and TRBJ2-5, with 9 bases aligning to TRBD2. Germline CDR1 SNHLY, CDR2 FYNNEI. The CDR3 extends over 18 amino acids. Losses at the gene ends were 2 bases for V and 4 bases for J; bases not matched to a gene: 14.

This chain links TRBV19 with TRBJ2-5; either TRBD1 or TRBD2 may supply D (5 bases each). CDR1 LNHDA and CDR2 SQIVND come from the germline V gene (reference sequence). CDR3 size: 15 residues. Trimming cost V 4 bases and J 5 bases, with 17 bases left between them. The DNA of the CDR3 is TGTGCCAGTAGTACCGCTGGGGGAAGGTTGGAGACCCAGTACTTC. This translates into CASSTAGGRLETQYF. The whole variable domain, remainder taken from reference TRBV19 and TRBJ2-5, is DGGITQSPKYLFRKEGQNVTLSCEQNLNHDAMYWYRQDPGQGLRLIYYSQIVNDFQKGDIAEGYSVSREKKESFPLTVTSAQKNPTAFYLCASSTAGGRLETQYFGPGTRLLVL.